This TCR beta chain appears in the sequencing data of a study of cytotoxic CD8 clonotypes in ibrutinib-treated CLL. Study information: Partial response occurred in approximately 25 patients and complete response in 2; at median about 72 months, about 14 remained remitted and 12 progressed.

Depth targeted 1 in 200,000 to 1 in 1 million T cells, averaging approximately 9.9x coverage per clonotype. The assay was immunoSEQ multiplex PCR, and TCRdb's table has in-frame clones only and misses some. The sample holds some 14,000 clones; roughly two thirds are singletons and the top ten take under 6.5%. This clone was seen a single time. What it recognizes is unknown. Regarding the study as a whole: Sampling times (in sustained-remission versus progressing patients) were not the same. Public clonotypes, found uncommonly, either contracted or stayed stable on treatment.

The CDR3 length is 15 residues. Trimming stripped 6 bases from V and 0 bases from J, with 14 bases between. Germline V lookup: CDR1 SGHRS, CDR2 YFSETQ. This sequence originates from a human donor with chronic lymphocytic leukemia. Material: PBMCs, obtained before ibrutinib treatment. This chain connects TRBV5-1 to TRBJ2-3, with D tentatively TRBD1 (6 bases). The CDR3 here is CASTGTSWSTDTQYF. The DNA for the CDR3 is TGCGCCAGCACCGGGACAAGCTGGAGCACAGATACGCAGTATTTT. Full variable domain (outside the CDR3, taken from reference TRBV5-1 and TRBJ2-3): KAGVTQTPRYLIKTRGQQVTLSCSPISGHRSVSWYQQTPGQGLQFLFEYFSETQRNKGNFPGRFSGRQFSNSRSEMNVSTLELGDSALYLCASTGTSWSTDTQYFGPGTRLTVL.